These 7 T cell receptor beta chains share one sample of origin, sequenced in a study of T cells in Graves' hyperthyroidism and ophthalmopathy (dated by TCRdb to about 2019). Libraries came from multiplex PCR. Sequencing relied on an Illumina HiSeq 2000. The TCR beta CDR3 regions were amplified from the RNA transcripts. For the first round of RT-PCR on the TCR CDR3, the HTBI primer set was used together with the Qiagen OneStep RT-PCR kit. Using fastp trimming at Q25 and MiXCR clonotype assembly, TCRdb reanalyzed the public sequencing data and kept in-frame beta chains. Identical CDR3 proteins give one entry, which carries the most common genes and DNA. The sample has some 600,000 distinct CDR3 sequences on record, over 11% of them singletons. The top ten clones comprise under 7% of the sample. Material: blood. The origin of the receptors is a young woman with Graves' hyperthyroidism that later progressed to Graves' ophthalmopathy.

The V call is TRBV28, the J call TRBJ2-7; 9 bases align to TRBD2. Losses at the gene ends were 2 bases for V and 6 bases for J; bases not matched to a gene: 2. The CDR3 loop spans 13 amino acids. The germline CDR1 and CDR2 sequences are MDHEN and SYDVKM. The CDR3 loop reads CASSLHSGSEQYF. The DNA for the CDR3 is TGTGCCAGCAGTTTACATAGCGGGAGCGAGCAGTACTTC.

The table lists this clonotype with many counts. The J gene is TRBJ2-2, the V gene TRBV20-1; possible D gene TRBD1, 6 bases. The V gene's germline CDR1 is DFQATT and CDR2 SNEGSKA (reference sequence). The V gene lost 6 bases and the J gene lost 5 bases, with 16 bases spanning the gap. The CDR3 loop spans 14 amino acids. CDR3 protein: CSARDIITTGELFF. CDR3 in DNA: TGCAGTGCCAGGGACATCATTACGACCGGGGAGCTGTTTTTT.

In this sample, this clonotype turned up a few times. This sequence joins TRBV10-3 and TRBJ2-5, with a weak D call TRBD2 (6 bases). Germline CDR1 reads ENHRY; CDR2 reads SYGVKD. The CDR3 contains 13 residues. Between the trimmed V and J ends, which lost 6 bases and 2 bases, there was a span of 10 bases. The CDR3 bases are TGTGCCATCAGAGGAGGGGAGCAAGAGACCCAGTACTTC. This sequence encodes CAIRGGEQETQYF.

The chain combines TRBV6-5 with TRBJ1-3; the D gene is possibly TRBD1 (5 bases). The germline V gene encodes CDR1 MNHEY and CDR2 SVGAGI. The V end was cut by 0 bases, the J end by 7 bases, with 16 bases between. This CDR3 has 16 amino acids. The CDR3 spells CASSYSGDHLGNTIYF. DNA for the CDR3: TGTGCCAGCAGTTACTCCGGGGACCATCTAGGGAACACCATATATTTT.

This clonotype has a count of ten or more. The chain joins TRBV6-1 to TRBJ2-1; TRBD1 matches at 12 bases. V shed 5 bases, J shed 6 bases, and the junction held 5 bases outside the gene matches. CDR3 length equals 15 residues. Germline V CDR1 and CDR2: MNHNS, SASEGT. Here the CDR3 DNA reads TGTGCCAGCAGTTCACCGGGACAGGGGGCCAATGAGCAGTTCTTC. It translates to CASSSPGQGANEQFF.

There are a few counts of this clonotype. The chain is built from TRBV6-2 or TRBV6-3 and TRBJ2-7; no firm D call. The germline V gene encodes CDR1 MNHEY and CDR2 SVGEGT. V lost 7 bases and J lost 2, with 18 bases in between. The CDR3 loop spans 15 amino acids. The CDR3 sequence: CASTNTDGNPYEQYF. The CDR3 nucleotides read TGTGCCAGCACTAACACTGATGGTAACCCCTACGAGCAGTACTTC.

The chain uses TRBV11-3 and TRBJ2-1, with 7 bases matching TRBD1. Per the germline V gene, CDR1 is SGHNT and CDR2 is YENEEA. V was pared by 5 bases and J by 4 bases, with 11 bases of the junction left unmatched. CDR3 length: 16 amino acids. This CDR3 reads CASSANRGEQYNEQFF. The DNA of the CDR3 is TGTGCCAGCAGCGCTAACAGGGGCGAGCAGTACAATGAGCAGTTCTTC.